This TCR beta chain was obtained from a study of blood T cell repertoires in COVID-19. Study-wide context: Donors in the United States, Italy and Spain gave samples during acute or convalescent COVID-19. PBMCs, B-cell-depleted T cells, or T cells were the source of the cDNA or gDNA that made up the material.

The V and J ends lost 3 bases and 3 bases respectively, with 11 bases between them. The CDR3 totals 14 residues. In germline, CDR1 is MNHEY, CDR2 SVGEGT. Source study methods: Nucleated cell counts were estimated from reference gene primer amplification. Clones were read by immunoSEQ multiplex PCR, and TCRdb kept only the in-frame ones, dropping some. V and J calls and clone size are copied from that table; D and trimming were computed from the DNA. The sample lists about 97,000 clones; less than 85% were seen once. The chain couples TRBV6-2 or TRBV6-3 to TRBJ1-1; D may be TRBD1 (5 bases). This receptor was identified in a woman aged 70-85 years with active or convalescent COVID-19. Sequencing was carried out using peripheral blood. The CDR3 is CASSYQGWYTEAFF. The CDR3 DNA reads as TGTGCCAGCAGTTATCAGGGATGGTACACTGAAGCTTTCTTT.